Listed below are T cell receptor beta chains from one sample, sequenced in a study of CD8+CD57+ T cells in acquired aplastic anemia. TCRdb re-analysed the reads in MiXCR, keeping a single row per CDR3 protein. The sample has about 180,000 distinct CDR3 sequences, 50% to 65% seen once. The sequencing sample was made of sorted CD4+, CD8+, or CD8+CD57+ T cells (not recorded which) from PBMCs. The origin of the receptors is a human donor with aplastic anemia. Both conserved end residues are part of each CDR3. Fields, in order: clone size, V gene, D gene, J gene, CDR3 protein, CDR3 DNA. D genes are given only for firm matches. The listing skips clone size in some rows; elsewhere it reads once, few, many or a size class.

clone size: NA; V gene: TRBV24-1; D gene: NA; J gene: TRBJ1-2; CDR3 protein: CATSAGTTLYGYTF; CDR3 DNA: TGTGCCACCAGTGCCGGGACAACCCTCTATGGCTACACCTTC
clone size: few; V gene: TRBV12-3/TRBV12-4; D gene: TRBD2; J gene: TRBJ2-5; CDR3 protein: CASSPGLAGTQYF; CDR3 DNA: TGTGCCAGCAGCCCCGGACTAGCGGGGACCCAGTACTTC
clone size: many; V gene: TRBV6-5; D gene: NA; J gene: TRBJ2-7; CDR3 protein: CAGSFGARDEQYF; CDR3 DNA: TGTGCCGGCAGTTTTGGGGCCCGCGACGAGCAGTACTTC
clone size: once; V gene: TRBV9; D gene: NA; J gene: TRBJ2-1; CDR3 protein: CASRGVGDDEQFF; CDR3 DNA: TGTGCCAGCAGGGGGGTAGGGGACGATGAGCAGTTCTTC
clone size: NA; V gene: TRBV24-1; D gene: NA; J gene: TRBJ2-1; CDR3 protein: CATSDSKTRRSNNEQFF; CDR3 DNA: TGTGCCACCAGTGACTCGAAAACTAGGCGGTCCAACAATGAGCAGTTCTTC
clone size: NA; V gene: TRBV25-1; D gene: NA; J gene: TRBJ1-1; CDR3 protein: CASRTNTEAFF; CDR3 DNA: TGTGCCAGCAGGACCAACACTGAAGCTTTCTTT
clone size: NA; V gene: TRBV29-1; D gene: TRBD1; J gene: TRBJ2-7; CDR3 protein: CSVVETGGSGQCF; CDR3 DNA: TGCAGCGTTGTGGAGACAGGGGGCTCTGGGCAGTGCTTC
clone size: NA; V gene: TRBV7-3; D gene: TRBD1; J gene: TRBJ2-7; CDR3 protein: CASSLRGQGYEQYF; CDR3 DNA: TGTGCCAGCAGCTTAAGGGGACAGGGCTACGAGCAGTACTTC
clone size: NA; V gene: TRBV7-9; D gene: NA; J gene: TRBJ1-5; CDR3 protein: CASSLEGSNQPQHF; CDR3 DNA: TGTGCCAGCAGCTTAGAGGGGAGCAATCAGCCCCAGCATTTT
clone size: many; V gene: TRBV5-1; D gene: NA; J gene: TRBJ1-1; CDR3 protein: CASSVDINTEAFF; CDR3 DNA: TGCGCCAGCAGCGTGGACATCAACACTGAAGCTTTCTTT
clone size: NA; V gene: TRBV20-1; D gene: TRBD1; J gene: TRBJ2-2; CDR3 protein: CSARDRGQGTGELFF; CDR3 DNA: TGCAGTGCTAGAGATAGGGGACAGGGAACCGGGGAGCTGTTTTTT
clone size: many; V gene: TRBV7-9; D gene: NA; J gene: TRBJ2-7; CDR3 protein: CASSLAGKAYEQYF; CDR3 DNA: TGTGCCAGCAGCTTAGCAGGGAAAGCCTACGAGCAGTACTTC